This entry lists 3 T cell receptor beta chains sequenced from one sample in a study of CD8 T cells in Susac syndrome. Reverse transcription of about 0.5 to 1 ug RNA was carried out with random hexamers. TCRdb reanalysed the immunoSEQ multiplex PCR reads using MiXCR and keeps one entry per CDR3 protein. This table has more than 80,000 distinct CDR3 sequences, around 94% appearing once. The specimen sequenced was CD8+ T cells from PBMCs. The receptor source for this set is a human donor with Susac syndrome.

V and J are TRBV2 and TRBJ2-1; D tentatively reads TRBD1 or TRBD2 (5 bases each). Trimming took 7 bases from V and 3 from J, leaving 28 bases between them. From germline, CDR1 is SNHLY and CDR2 FYNNEI. This CDR3 region has 19 residues. The CDR3: CASIVPWGLVGDGYNEQFF. CDR3 bases: TGTGCCAGCATAGTCCCCTGGGGCCTCGTCGGGGACGGCTACAATGAGCAGTTCTTC.

The J gene is TRBJ2-6, the V gene TRBV15, with TRBD1 as a possible D gene (5 bases). Germline CDR1 is LNHNV and CDR2 is YYDKDF (reference sequence). The CDR3 contains 17 residues. V lost 4 bases, J lost 1 base, and 14 bases lay in between. The CDR3 is CATSKDSTVSGANVLTF. CDR3 bases: TGTGCCACCAGCAAGGATTCGACAGTTTCTGGGGCCAACGTCCTGACTTTC.

This chain uses TRBV9 with TRBJ2-7; TRBD2 agrees at 13 bases. Per the germline V gene, CDR1 is SGDLS and CDR2 is YYNGEE. Trimming removed 3 bases from V and 5 bases from J; junction bases left unmatched: 5. This CDR3 spans 15 amino acids. For the CDR3, the DNA is TGTGCCAGCAGCGCGGGACTAGCGGGGAGTGACGAGCAGTACTTC. The encoded protein is CASSAGLAGSDEQYF.